The 3 T cell receptor beta chains below all came from one sample that was sequenced in a study of identifying expanded T cells in peripheral blood. Only in-frame clones appear in the TCRdb table, and some are missing; sequencing was by immunoSEQ multiplex PCR. The table records roughly 81,000 clones, 84% of them present only once. Sequencing was performed on blood. The receptors originated from a person between 18 and 70 years old in good health.

The CDR3 region is CATSSAGFLDTQYF. CDR3 nucleotides: TGTGCCACCAGCAGTGCCGGGTTTTTAGATACGCAGTATTTT. The chain employs TRBV15 and TRBJ2-3; no reliable D call. Germline V gene sequence: CDR1 LNHNV, CDR2 YYDKDF (reference sequence). The CDR3 totals 14 residues. Between the trimmed V and J ends, which lost 3 bases and 5 bases, there was a span of 12 bases.

The V and J genes are TRBV15 and TRBJ2-3; no reliable D call. The length of the CDR3 is 15 residues. Between the trimmed V and J ends, which lost 0 bases and 1 base, there was a span of 8 bases. Germline CDR1 and CDR2: LNHNV and YYDKDF (reference sequence). CDR3 sequence (DNA): TGTGCCACCAGCAGAGAACTTCCTCGCACAGATACGCAGTATTTT. Its protein is CATSRELPRTDTQYF.

The chain combines TRBV6-4 with TRBJ2-2; D unresolved. This CDR3 is built from 16 residues. The V gene's germline CDR1 is MRHNA and CDR2 SNTAGT. Trimming took off 0 bases at V and 7 bases at J, with 15 bases between the two ends. The CDR3 is CASSDSSRLGFGELFF. The CDR3 DNA is TGTGCCAGCAGTGACTCGAGTCGTTTGGGGTTCGGGGAGCTGTTTTTT.